This entry lists 8 T cell receptor beta chains sequenced from one sample in a study of graft-versus-host responses after intestinal transplantation. Their antigens remain unidentified. Assay: immunoSEQ multiplex PCR; the TCRdb copy retains only in-frame clones and omits some. The repertoire includes 90,000 to 150,000 clones, approximately 95% of them detected once, and more than 0.1% sits in the top ten. Sequenced here: unstimulated CD4+ T cells sorted from spleen or lymph node cells, sampled before intestinal transplant. Receptor source: a human donor who received an intestinal transplant.

The chain employs TRBV2 and TRBJ1-1; D ambiguous. Germline lookup yields CDR1 SNHLY and CDR2 FYNNEI. The ends were cut back, 6 bases at V and 0 bases at J, with 14 bases in the middle. This CDR3 comprises 15 residues. The chain's CDR3 is CASRPDGFMNTEAFF. DNA for the CDR3: TGTGCCAGCAGGCCAGACGGATTCATGAACACTGAAGCTTTCTTT. Based on the CDR3 plus reference TRBV2 and TRBJ1-1, the full variable domain is EPEVTQTPSHQVTQMGQEVILRCVPISNHLYFYWYRQILGQKVEFLVSFYNNEISEKSEIFDDQFSVERPDGSNFTLKIRSTKLEDSAMYFCASRPDGFMNTEAFFGQGTRLTVV.

V gene TRBV29-1 combines with J gene TRBJ1-1; D gene ambiguous. V was pared by 4 bases and J by 7 bases, with 19 bases between. This CDR3 comprises 14 residues. CDR1 is SQVTM, CDR2 ANQGSEA, per germline. CDR3: CSVVYAGVRIEAFF. For the CDR3, the DNA is TGCAGCGTTGTATATGCGGGAGTAAGGATTGAAGCTTTCTTT.

This chain uses TRBV5-1 with TRBJ2-3; D not resolved. The CDR3 covers 16 residues. Germline V lookup: CDR1 SGHRS, CDR2 YFSETQ. Trimming left V 0 bases short and J 0 bases short, with 11 bases between. The CDR3 bases are TGCGCCAGCAGCTTGGAACAGAGAACTAGCACAGATACGCAGTATTTT. Protein product: CASSLEQRTSTDTQYF.

The rearrangement joins TRBV29-1 to TRBJ1-1, with D maybe TRBD1 (6 bases). The CDR3 has 15 residues. CDR1 SQVTM and CDR2 ANQGSEA come from the germline V gene. Trimming shortened V by 4 bases and J by 2 bases, and 17 bases separated the two germline ends. CDR3 sequence reads: CSVGLPQGRNTEAFF. CDR3 DNA sequence: TGCAGCGTTGGGCTGCCTCAGGGGCGTAACACTGAAGCTTTCTTT. The full variable domain, rest sourced from reference TRBV29-1 and TRBJ1-1, is SAVISQKPSRDICQRGTSLTIQCQVDSQVTMMFWYRQQPGQSLTLIATANQGSEATYESGFVIDKFPISRPNLTFSTLTVSNMSPEDSSIYLCSVGLPQGRNTEAFFGQGTRLTVV.

The chain combines TRBV5-5 with TRBJ1-4, with D perhaps matching TRBD1 (5 bases). The length of the CDR3 is 14 residues. Per germline, CDR1 SGHKS and CDR2 YYEKEE (reference sequence). With 0 bases removed from V and 4 bases from J, the gap between germline ends came to 7 bases. The CDR3 nucleotides are TGTGCCAGCAGCTTGGTACAGGTTAATGAAAAACTGTTTTTT. Encoded protein: CASSLVQVNEKLFF.

DNA of the CDR3: TGTGCCAGCAGGGGACAGGGGTGGAACACTGAAGCTTTCTTT. This sequence encodes CASRGQGWNTEAFF. The J gene is TRBJ1-1, the V gene TRBV6-5; 10 bases line up with TRBD1. The CDR3 spans 14 residues. J was trimmed by 1 base and V by 6 bases; bases with no gene match: 2. Looked up from germline, CDR1 is MNHEY and CDR2 is SVGAGI.

The chain combines TRBV25-1 with TRBJ1-5; D is ambiguous. CDR1 is MGHDK, CDR2 SYGVNS, per germline. The CDR3 has 14 amino acids. The V end lost 3 bases, the J end lost 0 bases, and 6 bases lay between the germline ends. CDR3 in DNA: TGTGCCAGCAGTGACCAGTATAGCAATCAGCCCCAGCATTTT. Its protein is CASSDQYSNQPQHF.

This clone was observed once. This rearrangement joins TRBV27 to TRBJ2-5; tentatively, D is TRBD2 (6 bases). CDR3 length: 13 residues. Trimming removed 3 bases at V and 6 bases at J, with 11 bases between. CDR1 and CDR2 (germline): MNHEY, SMNVEV (reference sequence). CDR3 in DNA: TGTGCCAGCAGTTTTGAGGGAGGACAGACCCAGTACTTC. Translated, it gives CASSFEGGQTQYF.